This T cell receptor (beta chain) stems from a study of CD8+CD57+ T cells in acquired aplastic anemia. On the study more broadly: Quantities of DNA derived from sorted CD4+ and CD8+ cells averaged approximately 3 ug.

Previously, flow cytometry had revealed CD8+CD57+ cell expansion in the patients chosen for sequencing. Investigators profiled TCR beta VDJ and CDR3 from genomic DNA template. TCRdb re-called the reads with MiXCR, one entry per CDR3 protein. The sample includes about 160,000 distinct CDR3 sequences, approximately 44% of them seen just once. Trimming removed 1 base from V and 0 bases from J, with 8 bases in between. CDR3 size: 15 residues. CDR1 SNHLY and CDR2 FYNNEI come from the germline V gene. The sequence was obtained from a human donor with aplastic anemia. The sequenced material came from sorted CD4+, CD8+, or CD8+CD57+ T cells (not recorded which) from PBMCs. The chain combines TRBV2 with TRBJ2-3; D unresolved. As DNA, the CDR3 is TGTGCCAGCAGTGAAGTCGTAGTTAGCACAGATACGCAGTATTTT. Translation gives CASSEVVVSTDTQYF.